Listed below are T cell receptor beta chains from one sample, sequenced in a study of control samples from healthy donors and cancer patients. The protocol was immunoSEQ multiplex PCR, while the TCRdb copy is restricted to in-frame clones and leaves out a portion. The sample contains under 130,000 clones, around nine tenths of which appear only once. The sequenced sample consisted of PBMCs. These TCRs come from a man between 60 and 75 years old with lung cancer. The CDR3 runs from the conserved cysteine through the conserved F or W. D genes are given only for firm matches. Size tells how often a clone was seen (once, few, many) or the class of an expanded clone, and some rows leave it out.

d_call	v_call	clone_size	j_call	cdr3_nt	cdr3_aa
TRBD1	TRBV4-1	-	TRBJ2-7	TGCGCCAGCAGCCAAGCGGGACAGATAACCTACGAGCAGTACTTC	CASSQAGQITYEQYF
-	TRBV13	-	TRBJ2-7	TGTGCCAGCAGCCTTCGACGACTTCCGAGCTACGAGCAGTACTTC	CASSLRRLPSYEQYF
-	TRBV5-8	-	TRBJ1-1	TGTGCCAGCAGCCCCCGACAGGACACTGAAGCTTTCTTT	CASSPRQDTEAFF
TRBD1	TRBV7-9	-	TRBJ1-5	TGTGCCAGCAGCCCCGGGACAGGGGTTAGCAATCAGCCCCAGCATTTT	CASSPGTGVSNQPQHF
-	TRBV6-5	once	TRBJ1-3	TGTGCCAGCAGTTACGCTGGACGGATCTCTGGAAACACCATATATTTT	CASSYAGRISGNTIYF
TRBD1	TRBV7-2	-	TRBJ2-5	TGTGCCAGCAGCTTTTCGTCAGGGGGCAGAGGGGAGACCCAGTACTTC	CASSFSSGGRGETQYF
-	TRBV30	-	TRBJ1-1	TGTGCCTGGAGTAGCTACTTTTTGAACACTGAAGCTTTCTTT	CAWSSYFLNTEAFF
-	TRBV3-1/TRBV3-2	-	TRBJ1-1	TGTGCCAGCAGCCAGGGGCGAACTGAAGCTTTCTTT	CASSQGRTEAFF
-	TRBV10-2	-	TRBJ2-5	TGCGCCAGCAGGTTTGGACAAGAGACCCAGTACTTC	CASRFGQETQYF
-	TRBV16	-	TRBJ1-5	TGTGCCAGCAGCCAAGCAGGGTTCAATCAGCCCCAGCATTTT	CASSQAGFNQPQHF